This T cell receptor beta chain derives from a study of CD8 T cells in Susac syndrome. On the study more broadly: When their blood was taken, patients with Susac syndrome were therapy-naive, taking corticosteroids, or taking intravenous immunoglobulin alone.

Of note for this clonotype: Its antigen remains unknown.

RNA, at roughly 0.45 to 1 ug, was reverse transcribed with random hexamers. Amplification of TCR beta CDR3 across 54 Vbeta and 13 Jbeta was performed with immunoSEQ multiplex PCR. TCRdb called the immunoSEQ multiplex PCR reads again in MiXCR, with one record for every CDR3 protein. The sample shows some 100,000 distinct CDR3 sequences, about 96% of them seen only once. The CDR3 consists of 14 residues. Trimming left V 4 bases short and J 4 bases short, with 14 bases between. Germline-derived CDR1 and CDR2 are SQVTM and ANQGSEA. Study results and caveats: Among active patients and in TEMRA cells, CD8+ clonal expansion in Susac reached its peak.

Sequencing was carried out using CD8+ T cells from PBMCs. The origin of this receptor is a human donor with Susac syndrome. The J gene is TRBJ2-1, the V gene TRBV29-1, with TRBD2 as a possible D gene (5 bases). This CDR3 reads CSVAVPGSYNEQFF. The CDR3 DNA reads TGCAGCGTTGCCGTCCCGGGATCATACAATGAGCAGTTCTTC.